The 29 T cell receptor beta chains in this list originate from one sample, sequenced in a study of shared clonotypes between healthy human individuals (dated by TCRdb to about 2020). Receptors were amplified or captured by the immunoSEQ multiplex PCR assay. Here the immuneACCESS table is served through TCRdb, limited to in-frame sequences with V and J called. Missing clones are a known gap in these copies; in checked studies unresolved V genes cover under half, and the rest lacks a known reason. The sample contains about 510,000 clones, 60% to 80% of them found a single time. Of the sample, 12% falls within the top ten clones. Sequenced material: PBMCs. The receptors shown here come from a woman aged 40 to 50 in good health. Some clones in this sample may be carry-over from other donors' samples.

This chain uses TRBV2 with TRBJ2-3; 11 positions agree with TRBD2. Germline values: CDR1 SNHLY, CDR2 FYNNEI. This CDR3 spans 15 amino acids. V lost 7 bases, J lost 2 bases, and 5 bases stayed unmatched. Written as DNA, the CDR3 is TGTGCCAGCACCGGGACTAGCGGACTCACAGATACGCAGTATTTT. This translates into CASTGTSGLTDTQYF.

The V and J genes are TRBV20-1 and TRBJ1-1; possible D gene TRBD1, 6 bases. Trimming removed 5 bases at V and 11 bases at J, with 12 bases between. The CDR3 sequence is 10 residues long. Germline CDR1 reads DFQATT; CDR2 reads SNEGSKA (reference sequence). This chain's CDR3 is CSAPERGAFF. The CDR3 coding sequence is TGCAGTGCTCCCGAAAGGGGGGCTTTCTTT.

This clone was recorded many times. V gene TRBV14 combines with J gene TRBJ2-7; 8 nucleotides align to TRBD2. CDR3 size: 15 residues. The germline gives CDR1 SGHDN, CDR2 FVKESK. The V gene end was trimmed by 4 bases and the J gene end by 2 bases; junction bases not matched to a gene: 7. CDR3 DNA: TGTGCCAGCAGCCGGGGACGGGGGGGAACCTACGAGCAGTACTTC. Encoded protein: CASSRGRGGTYEQYF.

This clone occurred a few times. J is TRBJ2-1 and V is TRBV13, with D possibly matching TRBD2 (5 bases). CDR1 and CDR2 (germline): PRHDT, FYEKMQ (reference sequence). CDR3 length: 15 amino acids. V lost 3 bases and J 2 bases, leaving 11 bases between the germline ends. The CDR3 DNA sequence: TGTGCCAGCAGCTTTGGCCAGCGGACCTACAATGAGCAGTTCTTC. Protein sequence: CASSFGQRTYNEQFF.

This chain uses TRBV19 with TRBJ2-2, with 7 positions matching TRBD1. The germline V gene has CDR1 LNHDA and CDR2 SQIVND (reference sequence). Trimming removed 7 bases from V and 3 bases from J; junction bases left unmatched: 8. The CDR3 loop spans 15 amino acids. The CDR3 spells CASKDAQGYTGELFF. CDR3 nucleotide sequence: TGTGCCAGTAAGGATGCACAGGGGTACACCGGGGAGCTGTTTTTT.

The chain recombines TRBV4-2 with TRBJ2-7; D is ambiguous. Trimming shortened V by 1 base and J by 4 bases, and 20 bases separated the two germline ends. Germline CDR1 is LGHNA and CDR2 is YNFKEQ. The CDR3 runs 17 residues. CDR3 nucleotides: TGTGCCAGCAGCCAAGTTGTTGTTACCCGAGACTTTTACGAGCAGTACTTC. Its translation is CASSQVVVTRDFYEQYF.

The V gene is TRBV19, the J gene TRBJ2-6; weak D call: TRBD1 (5 bases). Trimming took off 7 bases at V and 0 bases at J, with 16 bases between the two ends. Germline values: CDR1 LNHDA, CDR2 SQIVND (reference sequence). The CDR3 is 17 amino acids. The CDR3 coding sequence is TGTGCCAGTATCCAACAGGCAAACCCCTCTGGGGCCAACGTCCTGACTTTC. Amino acid sequence: CASIQQANPSGANVLTF.

V is TRBV19 and J is TRBJ1-5, with D maybe TRBD1 (6 bases). Trimming stripped 5 bases from V and 3 bases from J, with 11 bases between. CDR3 length equals 14 residues. Germline lookup yields CDR1 LNHDA and CDR2 SQIVND (reference sequence). This chain's CDR3 is CASSSRQANQPQHF. The CDR3, as DNA: TGTGCCAGTAGTTCCAGACAGGCCAATCAGCCCCAGCATTTT. The variable domain in full, completed from reference TRBV19 and TRBJ1-5, reads DGGITQSPKYLFRKEGQNVTLSCEQNLNHDAMYWYRQDPGQGLRLIYYSQIVNDFQKGDIAEGYSVSREKKESFPLTVTSAQKNPTAFYLCASSSRQANQPQHFGDGTRLSIL.

V and J are TRBV5-6 and TRBJ1-1; a possible D gene is TRBD1 (5 bases). The CDR3 consists of 11 residues. Per the germline V gene, CDR1 is SGHDT and CDR2 is YYEEEE. V was cut by 4 bases and J by 6 bases, with 7 bases left in between. CDR3 sequence: CASSQGPEAFF. The CDR3 nucleotides are TGTGCCAGCAGCCAGGGACCTGAAGCTTTCTTT.

In its sample, this clone was seen once. The chain uses TRBV4-2 and TRBJ2-1; perhaps TRBD2 as D (6 bases). The V gene lost 7 bases and the J gene lost 5 bases, with 18 bases spanning the gap. The length of the CDR3 is 15 residues. Per germline, CDR1 LGHNA and CDR2 YNFKEQ. CDR3 sequence: CASTLSGRGDNEQFF. DNA of the CDR3: TGTGCCAGCACCCTCTCTGGGCGGGGAGACAATGAGCAGTTCTTC.

This clone was counted a few times. The rearrangement joins TRBV4-2 to TRBJ1-5; 7 nucleotides line up with TRBD1. V lost 3 bases to trimming and J lost 8 bases; unmatched junction nucleotides: 7. The germline V gene has CDR1 LGHNA and CDR2 YNFKEQ. The CDR3 is 14 amino acids. The CDR3 DNA reads as TGTGCCAGCAGCCAGGGGCCAGGGGGGGAGCCCCAGCATTTT. Amino acid sequence: CASSQGPGGEPQHF.

The V gene is TRBV5-1, the J gene TRBJ1-4; TRBD1 is a possible D gene (5 bases). CDR1 is SGHRS and CDR2 is YFSETQ in the germline V gene. This CDR3 contains 17 residues. With 1 base removed from V and 8 bases from J, the gap between germline ends came to 21 bases. CDR3: CASSLSSTGSGAEKLFF. As DNA, the CDR3 is TGCGCCAGCAGCTTGAGTTCCACAGGATCTGGGGCAGAAAAACTGTTTTTT.

V is TRBV5-1 and J is TRBJ2-7; no clear D. The CDR3 extends over 14 amino acids. The V end lost 3 bases, the J end lost 6 bases, and 16 bases lay between the germline ends. Germline V gene data show CDR1 as SGHRS and CDR2 as YFSETQ. The CDR3 region is CASSSVVEMGEQYF. CDR3 bases: TGCGCCAGCAGCTCTGTTGTGGAAATGGGCGAGCAGTACTTC.

This chain joins TRBV7-2 and TRBJ2-2, with D possibly matching TRBD2 (5 bases). The CDR3 has 13 residues. Germline assignment: CDR1 SGHTA and CDR2 FQGNSA. Deletions cut 4 bases from V and 5 bases from J, with 8 bases between. In nucleotides, the CDR3 is TGTGCCAGCAGCTCCCTAGCTACCGGGGAGCTGTTTTTT. Its protein is CASSSLATGELFF.

Written as DNA, the CDR3 is TGTGCCAGTAGTATACTAGCGGGGGATGACAATGAGCAGTTCTTC. It codes for CASSILAGDDNEQFF. The rearrangement uses TRBV19 and TRBJ2-1, with 10 positions matching TRBD2. With 2 bases clipped from V and 5 bases from J, the junction kept 3 bases outside the gene matches. This CDR3 has 15 amino acids. Looked up from germline, CDR1 is LNHDA and CDR2 is SQIVND (reference sequence).

In regard to this clone: A much more abundant neighbour one base away suggests this may be a read error. The same CDR3 arises from other DNA sequences in this sample as well. V and J are TRBV11-2 and TRBJ2-5, with no clear D. Germline V gives CDR1 SGHAT, CDR2 FQNNGV. The V and J ends lost 0 bases and 4 bases respectively, with 0 bases between them. This CDR3 is built from 11 residues. CDR3 DNA sequence: TGTGCCAGCAGCTTAGAAGAGACCCAGTACTTC. It codes for CASSLEETQYF.

This clone was detected a few times. This specimen includes other DNA sequences encoding the same CDR3. V is TRBV2 and J is TRBJ1-5; D possibly corresponds to TRBD1 (5 bases). In germline, CDR1 is SNHLY, CDR2 FYNNEI. V lost 2 bases, J lost 0 bases, and 5 bases lay in between. This CDR3 comprises 14 residues. CDR3 DNA: TGTGCCAGCAGTGAACAGGGTAGCAATCAGCCCCAGCATTTT. This encodes CASSEQGSNQPQHF.

Comments on this clone: Other nucleotide sequences in the sample specify the same CDR3. The chain is built from TRBV5-4 and TRBJ2-5; TRBD1 is a possible D gene (6 bases). The CDR3 spans 13 residues. Per germline, CDR1 SGHNT and CDR2 YYREEE (reference sequence). The V and J ends lost 5 bases and 3 bases respectively, with 11 bases between them. CDR3 sequence reads: CASSFRGEETQYF. Here the CDR3 DNA reads TGTGCCAGCAGTTTCAGGGGTGAAGAGACCCAGTACTTC.

The rearrangement links TRBV4-1 to TRBJ1-1, with D perhaps TRBD1 (5 bases). Trimming took off 1 base at V and 0 bases at J, with 12 bases between the two ends. The CDR3 contains 16 residues. Germline CDR1 reads MGHRA; CDR2 reads YSYEKL. The CDR3 sequence is CASSQGRGTMNTEAFF. In DNA form, the CDR3 reads TGCGCCAGCAGCCAAGGAAGGGGTACAATGAACACTGAAGCTTTCTTT.

This chain uses TRBV6-1 with TRBJ2-7; D not resolved. Trimming cost V 6 bases and J 0 bases, with 12 bases left between them. CDR1 and CDR2 from the germline V gene are MNHNS and SASEGT. The CDR3 length is 14 residues. The CDR3 spells CASSLGRNSYEQYF. The CDR3 DNA follows: TGTGCCAGCAGCTTAGGCAGAAACTCCTACGAGCAGTACTTC.

At least ten counts were recorded for this clone. This chain links TRBV7-2 with TRBJ1-5, with D perhaps TRBD1 (5 bases). The germline gives CDR1 SGHTA, CDR2 FQGNSA. The CDR3 loop spans 15 amino acids. The V gene lost 1 base and the J gene lost 4 bases, with 11 bases spanning the gap. The CDR3 bases are TGTGCCAGCAGCTTAGGGGTCAGGGAAAATCAGCCCCAGCATTTT. This gives the protein CASSLGVRENQPQHF.

This chain links TRBV29-1 with TRBJ1-2; D not certain. In germline, CDR1 is SQVTM, CDR2 ANQGSEA. CDR3 length equals 14 residues. Trimming shortened V by 0 bases and J by 8 bases, and 16 bases separated the two germline ends. CDR3 sequence reads: CSVEDPRVVGGYTF. In nucleotides, the CDR3 is TGCAGCGTTGAAGATCCGCGGGTGGTTGGCGGCTACACCTTC.

The V and J genes are TRBV7-2 and TRBJ2-2, with a possible D match to TRBD2 (7 bases). The V end lost 2 bases, the J end lost 3 bases, and 13 bases lay between the germline ends. The CDR3 is made up of 16 amino acids. Looked up from germline, CDR1 is SGHTA and CDR2 is FQGNSA. The CDR3 is CASSLSGGADTGELFF. In DNA form, the CDR3 reads TGTGCCAGCAGCTTATCGGGGGGCGCCGACACCGGGGAGCTGTTTTTT.

The chain links TRBV7-2 to TRBJ2-1, with TRBD2 identical over 7 bases. This CDR3 has 13 amino acids. With 2 bases clipped from V and 10 bases from J, the junction kept 5 bases outside the gene matches. In germline, CDR1 is SGHTA, CDR2 FQGNSA. The CDR3 DNA reads TGTGCCAGCAGCTTAACCCCGGGACTAGAGCAGTTCTTC. This encodes CASSLTPGLEQFF.

About this clone: Other DNA sequences in the same sample also yield this CDR3. V and J are TRBV7-9 and TRBJ2-5; D gene unclear. Trimming took off 2 bases at V and 2 bases at J, with 3 bases between the two ends. This CDR3 is 12 amino acids long. Germline CDR1 SEHNR, CDR2 FQNEAQ (reference sequence). The CDR3 DNA reads as TGTGCCAGCAGCTTATTACAAGAGACCCAGTACTTC. Translated, it gives CASSLLQETQYF.

The chain recombines TRBV28 with TRBJ1-1; no reliable D call. V gave up 1 base and J gave up 0 bases, with 12 bases separating them. The CDR3 runs to 16 residues. Germline CDR1 reads MDHEN; CDR2 reads SYDVKM. CDR3 bases: TGTGCCAGCAGTTTATCCGGCGGCGATCTGAACACTGAAGCTTTCTTT. It yields the protein CASSLSGGDLNTEAFF.

The table lists this clone with many counts. This sequence joins TRBV18 and TRBJ2-1, with 11 bases fitting TRBD1. V was clipped by 2 bases and J by 5 bases; unmatched bases: 5. Germline V gene lookup returns CDR1 KGHSH and CDR2 LQKENI. The CDR3 totals 16 residues. The chain's CDR3 is CASSPWTGGLDNEQFF. Here the CDR3 DNA reads TGTGCCAGCTCACCATGGACAGGGGGCTTGGACAATGAGCAGTTCTTC. The full variable domain, its missing parts supplied by reference TRBV18 and TRBJ2-1, is NAGVMQNPRHLVRRRGQEARLRCSPMKGHSHVYWYRQLPEEGLKFMVYLQKENIIDESGMPKERFSAEFPKEGPSILRIQQVVRGDSAAYFCASSPWTGGLDNEQFFGPGTRLTVL.

This clone was seen a single time. This sequence joins TRBV4-3 and TRBJ1-2, with D unclear. The germline V gene has CDR1 LGHNA and CDR2 YSLEER. The germline V and J ends were trimmed by 3 bases and 4 bases, with 3 bases remaining between them. CDR3 length equals 11 residues. For the CDR3, the DNA is TGCGCCAGCAGCCAGGGCTATGGCTACACCTTC. Protein sequence: CASSQGYGYTF.

The chain links TRBV4-3 to TRBJ2-3, with 10 nucleotides matching TRBD2. This CDR3 comprises 16 residues. The germline gives CDR1 LGHNA, CDR2 YSLEER. The trim removed 0 bases at V and 5 bases at J, leaving 5 bases unmatched. The CDR3 DNA reads as TGCGCCAGCAGCCAAGAAGAGCGGGAGGGCCGAGATACGCAGTATTTT. This codes for CASSQEEREGRDTQYF.